This T cell receptor beta chain was profiled in a study of shared clonotypes between healthy human individuals. Study-level background: For every donor, three CD4 naive, three CD4 memory, two CD8 naive and one CD8 memory plates were used.

Germline V lookup: CDR1 SSHAT, CDR2 FNYEAQ (reference sequence). This CDR3 is built from 15 residues. Genomic DNA per cell subset filled all wells of several immunoSEQ plates. This table comes from immunoSEQ multiplex PCR, and its TCRdb copy is limited to in-frame clones, with some not included. The sample consists of hundreds of thousands of clones, almost 95% of them appearing once. In the naive CD8 group, cells lacked CD45RO and were positively selected for CCR7, so terminally differentiated effector memory CD45RA+ cells were left out. A remark on this clone: At one of its ends the junction is not consistent with the germline gene, which may arise from a read error.

The sequenced sample consisted of naive CD8+ T cells sorted from blood. V usage is TRBV7-7 and J usage is TRBJ2-1; TRBD1 matches 7 bases. The sequence was obtained from a man younger than 45 in good health. The DNA of the CDR3 is TGTGCTAGCAGCACGGACGTTGACAGGGACAATGAGCAGTTCTTC. This gives the protein CASSTDVDRDNEQFF.